This TCR beta chain was identified in a study of a mutant IDH1 vaccine in newly diagnosed glioma. Turning to the study itself: The vaccination schedule gave patients eight doses in weeks 1, 3, 5, 7, 11, 15, 19 and 23. Treated patients, 62.5% male and roughly 40% female, averaged approximately 40 years of age. Most patients had received both radiotherapy and temozolomide, the prior options being radiotherapy, temozolomide, or both.

Time point given: week 5, during vaccination. Vaccine doses each comprised 300 ug of mutant IDH1 20-mer peptide, with topical imiquimod. Every donor had a new WHO grade 3 or 4 astrocytoma that was IDH1-mutant, with loss of nuclear ATRX. Libraries were prepared by immunoSEQ multiplex PCR; TCRdb keeps only in-frame clonotypes and omits some of them. This table holds approximately 57,000 clones, 82% found once. Germline CDR1 reads SGHAT; CDR2 reads FQNNGV. The V gene end was trimmed by 4 bases and the J gene end by 1 base; junction bases not matched to a gene: 3. The CDR3 loop spans 14 amino acids. As concerns this clone: What it binds is unknown.

Sequenced here: PBMCs, sampled from a glioma patient whose treatment included an IDH1 peptide vaccine. V usage is TRBV11-2 and J usage is TRBJ1-1, with TRBD1 matching 7 bases. The receptor comes from a woman aged 18-30 years with glioma. Some clones in this sample may be carry-over from other donors' samples. The CDR3 nucleotides are TGTGCCAGCAGCTCCGGGACAGCGAACACTGAAGCTTTCTTT. As protein: CASSSGTANTEAFF.